Listed here are 15 T cell receptor beta chains from one sample, sequenced in a study of cytomegalovirus exposure and HLA in healthy donors. With 60 Vbeta and 13 Jbeta primers, the PCR was carried out. The method was immunoSEQ multiplex PCR; TCRdb's version includes in-frame clones alone and lacks a portion of them. Among roughly 160,000 clones listed, about three quarters were seen once. Sequencing was performed on PBMCs. The receptors were gathered from a woman under 40 in good health and CMV-seronegative.

The chain has TRBV6-5 and TRBJ2-5; no clear D gene. CDR1 and CDR2 from the germline V gene are MNHEY and SVGAGI. The CDR3 spans 14 residues. Trimming pared 3 bases from V and 2 bases from J, leaving 10 bases between. In DNA, the CDR3 is TGTGCCAGCAGTTATGGCAGGTCTCAAGAGACCCAGTACTTC. Its protein product is CASSYGRSQETQYF.

The chain joins TRBV15 to TRBJ2-4; 10 nucleotides line up with TRBD2. Germline V gene lookup returns CDR1 LNHNV and CDR2 YYDKDF (reference sequence). This CDR3 has 15 amino acids. V lost 4 bases to trimming and J lost 3 bases; unmatched junction nucleotides: 3. The CDR3 DNA follows: TGTGCCACCAGCACTGGACTAGCGGACAAAAACATTCAGTACTTC. This codes for CATSTGLADKNIQYF. Full variable domain (outside the CDR3, taken from reference TRBV15 and TRBJ2-4): DAMVIQNPRYQVTQFGKPVTLSCSQTLNHNVMYWYQQKSSQAPKLLFHYYDKDFNNEADTPDNFQSRRPNTSFCFLDIRSPGLGDTAMYLCATSTGLADKNIQYFGAGTRLSVL.

This clone was counted a single time. The J gene is TRBJ2-7, the V gene TRBV5-1; TRBD1 might be the D (5 bases). The CDR3 length is 13 residues. Trimming shortened V by 4 bases and J by 4 bases, and 12 bases separated the two germline ends. Looked up from germline, CDR1 is SGHRS and CDR2 is YFSETQ. CDR3 bases: TGCGCCAGCAGCGACGGACACCGTTACGAGCAGTACTTC. This codes for CASSDGHRYEQYF.

J is TRBJ1-5 and V is TRBV2; 7 nucleotides line up with TRBD1. Looked up from germline, CDR1 is SNHLY and CDR2 is FYNNEI. The J segment lost 3 bases and the V segment lost 7 bases, leaving 3 bases of the junction unmatched. The CDR3 covers 13 residues. The CDR3 region is CASNRGHNQPQHF. The CDR3, as DNA: TGTGCCAGCAATAGGGGGCACAATCAGCCCCAGCATTTT. Together with reference TRBV2 and TRBJ1-5, the CDR3 gives the full variable domain: EPEVTQTPSHQVTQMGQEVILRCVPISNHLYFYWYRQILGQKVEFLVSFYNNEISEKSEIFDDQFSVERPDGSNFTLKIRSTKLEDSAMYFCASNRGHNQPQHFGDGTRLSIL.

The gene calls are TRBV2 and TRBJ2-7, with a weak D call TRBD1 (5 bases). Germline V gene lookup returns CDR1 SNHLY and CDR2 FYNNEI. This CDR3 spans 12 amino acids. Trimming stripped 4 bases from V and 5 bases from J, with 9 bases between. CDR3 nucleotides: TGTGCCAGCAGTGTGGCAGGGCACGAGCAGTACTTC. This encodes CASSVAGHEQYF.

This chain uses TRBV6-5 with TRBJ1-1, with a weak D call TRBD1 (5 bases). Germline-derived CDR1 and CDR2 are MNHEY and SVGAGI. This CDR3 is 12 amino acids long. The germline V and J ends were trimmed by 8 bases and 10 bases, with 17 bases remaining between them. The chain's CDR3 is CASGQGAPGAFF. The CDR3 region has the DNA TGTGCCAGCGGGCAGGGCGCCCCTGGAGCTTTCTTT.

The chain has TRBV19 and TRBJ1-2, with a weak D call TRBD1 (6 bases). Trimming cost V 4 bases and J 3 bases, with 15 bases left between them. Germline V gives CDR1 LNHDA, CDR2 SQIVND (reference sequence). This CDR3 spans 15 amino acids. CDR3 loop: CASSTPRTEYYGYTF. The CDR3 DNA reads TGTGCCAGTAGTACCCCTCGGACAGAGTACTATGGCTACACCTTC.

This rearrangement joins TRBV6-4 to TRBJ2-7, with D perhaps TRBD2 (7 bases). The V gene's germline CDR1 is MRHNA and CDR2 SNTAGT. V lost 4 bases and J 5 bases, leaving 15 bases between the germline ends. The CDR3 contains 14 residues. In DNA, the CDR3 is TGTGCCAGCAGTGTGTCAGGGGAGGGGGACGAGCAGTACTTC. Protein product: CASSVSGEGDEQYF.

The rearrangement links TRBV30 to TRBJ2-7, with TRBD1 identical over 8 bases. The germline V gene encodes CDR1 GTSNPN and CDR2 SVGIG (reference sequence). V gave up 1 base and J gave up 2 bases; unmatched junction bases: 7. The CDR3 extends over 15 amino acids. In DNA, the CDR3 is TGTGCCTGGAGTGCCCTGGACAGGGATACCTACGAGCAGTACTTC. Protein sequence: CAWSALDRDTYEQYF.

In DNA form, the CDR3 reads TGCGCCAGCAGCCAGGGTAGCGGGATCCAAGAGACCCAGTACTTC. The encoded protein is CASSQGSGIQETQYF. This chain connects TRBV4-1 to TRBJ2-5, with 8 bases matching TRBD2. The V gene end was trimmed by 3 bases and the J gene end by 1 base; junction bases not matched to a gene: 4. The CDR3 loop spans 15 amino acids. Per the germline V gene, CDR1 is MGHRA and CDR2 is YSYEKL.

The J gene is TRBJ2-5, the V gene TRBV29-1, with 16 bases fitting TRBD2. This CDR3 is 17 amino acids long. V trimming: 7 bases; J trimming: 1 base; junction bases outside the gene matches: 9. Germline-derived CDR1 and CDR2 are SQVTM and ANQGSEA. CDR3 sequence (DNA): TGCAGCGCTTCTCCGGGACTAGCGGGAGGGATCCAAGAGACCCAGTACTTC. Its translation is CSASPGLAGGIQETQYF.

The CDR3 DNA is TGTGCCAGCAGTTTATCGCCCAGGGTGAACACCGGGGAGCTGTTTTTT. This gives the protein CASSLSPRVNTGELFF. The chain carries TRBV27 and TRBJ2-2, with D tentatively TRBD1 (5 bases). Germline lookup yields CDR1 MNHEY and CDR2 SMNVEV (reference sequence). The CDR3 runs 16 residues. Trimming cost V 0 bases and J 1 base, with 9 bases left between them.

This clone was seen more than once but under ten times. V usage is TRBV7-3 and J usage is TRBJ2-1, with a possible D match to TRBD1 (6 bases). The germline gives CDR1 SGHTA, CDR2 FQGTGA. The CDR3 length is 13 residues. Trimming cost V 5 bases and J 6 bases, with 11 bases left between them. CDR3: CASSLVRGNEQFF. The CDR3 DNA is TGTGCCAGCAGCCTAGTCAGGGGCAATGAGCAGTTCTTC.

The rearrangement joins TRBV19 to TRBJ2-1; 10 bases map to TRBD1. Germline assignment: CDR1 LNHDA and CDR2 SQIVND (reference sequence). The CDR3 loop spans 16 amino acids. The J segment lost 4 bases and the V segment lost 8 bases, leaving 11 bases of the junction unmatched. CDR3 nucleotide sequence: TGTGCCAGTGAATCAGGACAGGGGGTCTGGTACAATGAGCAGTTCTTC. It encodes CASESGQGVWYNEQFF. Together with reference TRBV19 and TRBJ2-1, the CDR3 gives the full variable domain: DGGITQSPKYLFRKEGQNVTLSCEQNLNHDAMYWYRQDPGQGLRLIYYSQIVNDFQKGDIAEGYSVSREKKESFPLTVTSAQKNPTAFYLCASESGQGVWYNEQFFGPGTRLTVL.

This chain joins TRBV6-1 and TRBJ1-1; D is perhaps TRBD1 (6 bases). Trimming shortened V by 0 bases and J by 6 bases, and 8 bases separated the two germline ends. This CDR3 has 13 residues. The germline V gene encodes CDR1 MNHNS and CDR2 SASEGT. The CDR3 protein is CASSEARTAEAFF. CDR3 coding DNA: TGTGCCAGCAGTGAAGCCCGGACAGCTGAAGCTTTCTTT.